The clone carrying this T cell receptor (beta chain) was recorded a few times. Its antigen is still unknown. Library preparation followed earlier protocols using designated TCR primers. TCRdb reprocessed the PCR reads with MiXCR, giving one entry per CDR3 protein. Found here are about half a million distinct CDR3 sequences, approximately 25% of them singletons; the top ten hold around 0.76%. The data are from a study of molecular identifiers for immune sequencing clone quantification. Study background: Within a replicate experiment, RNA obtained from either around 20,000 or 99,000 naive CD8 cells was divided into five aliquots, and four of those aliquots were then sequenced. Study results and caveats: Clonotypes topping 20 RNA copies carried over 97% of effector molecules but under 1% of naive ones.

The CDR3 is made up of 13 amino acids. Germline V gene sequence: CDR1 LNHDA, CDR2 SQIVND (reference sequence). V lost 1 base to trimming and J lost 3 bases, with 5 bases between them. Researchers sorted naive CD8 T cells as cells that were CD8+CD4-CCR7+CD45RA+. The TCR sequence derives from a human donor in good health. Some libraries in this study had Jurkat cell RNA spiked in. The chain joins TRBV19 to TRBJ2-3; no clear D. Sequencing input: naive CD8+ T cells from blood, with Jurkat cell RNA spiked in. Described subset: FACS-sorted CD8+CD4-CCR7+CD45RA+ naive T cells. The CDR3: CASSIGKTDTQYF. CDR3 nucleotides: TGTGCCAGTAGTATAGGCAAAACAGATACGCAGTATTTT. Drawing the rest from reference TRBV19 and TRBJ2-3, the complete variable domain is DGGITQSPKYLFRKEGQNVTLSCEQNLNHDAMYWYRQDPGQGLRLIYYSQIVNDFQKGDIAEGYSVSREKKESFPLTVTSAQKNPTAFYLCASSIGKTDTQYFGPGTRLTVL.